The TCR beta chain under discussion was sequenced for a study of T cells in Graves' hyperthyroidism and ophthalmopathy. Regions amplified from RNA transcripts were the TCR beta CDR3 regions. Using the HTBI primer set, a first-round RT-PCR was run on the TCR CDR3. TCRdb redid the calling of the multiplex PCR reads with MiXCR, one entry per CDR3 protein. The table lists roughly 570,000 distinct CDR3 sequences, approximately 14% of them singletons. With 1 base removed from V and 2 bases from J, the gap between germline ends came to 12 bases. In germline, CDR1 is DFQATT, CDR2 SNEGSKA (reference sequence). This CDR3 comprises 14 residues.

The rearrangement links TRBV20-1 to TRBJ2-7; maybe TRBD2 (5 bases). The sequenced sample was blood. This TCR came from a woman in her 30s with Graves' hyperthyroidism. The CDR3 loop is CSARAGRAAYEQYF. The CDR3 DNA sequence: TGCAGTGCTAGAGCCGGGCGGGCAGCCTACGAGCAGTACTTC.